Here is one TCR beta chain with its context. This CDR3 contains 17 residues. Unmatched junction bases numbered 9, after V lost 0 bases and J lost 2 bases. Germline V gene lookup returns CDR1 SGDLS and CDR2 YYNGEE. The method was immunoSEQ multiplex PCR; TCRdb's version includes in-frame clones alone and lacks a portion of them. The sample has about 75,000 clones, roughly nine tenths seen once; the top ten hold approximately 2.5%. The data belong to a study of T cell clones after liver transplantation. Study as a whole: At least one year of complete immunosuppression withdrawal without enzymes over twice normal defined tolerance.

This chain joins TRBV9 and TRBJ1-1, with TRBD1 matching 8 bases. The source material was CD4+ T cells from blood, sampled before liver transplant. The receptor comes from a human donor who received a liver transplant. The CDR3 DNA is TGTGCCAGCAGCGTAGCTGGAATCGCAGGGGGCAACACTGAAGCTTTCTTT. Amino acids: CASSVAGIAGGNTEAFF.